This T cell receptor beta chain was captured in a study of blood T cell repertoires in COVID-19. Looking at the study overall: Material from acute and convalescent COVID-19 was sourced from the United States, Italy and Spain. The cDNA or gDNA used as material had been derived from T cells, B-cell-depleted T cells, or PBMCs.

Germline CDR1 SGHRS, CDR2 YFSETQ. V dropped 4 bases and J dropped 8 bases, with 21 bases sitting between them. The CDR3 sequence is 15 residues long. The protocol was immunoSEQ multiplex PCR, while the TCRdb copy is restricted to in-frame clones and leaves out a portion. Counted here are some 45,000 clones, more than 80% occurring once; the ten biggest clones make up less than 8%. The clonotype originates from an older man with active COVID-19. Material: peripheral blood. This chain joins TRBV5-1 and TRBJ1-2; possible D gene TRBD1, 5 bases. CDR3 sequence (DNA): TGCGCCAGCAGCCCTCGGTTCGGAGGGGCTGGGGGCTACACCTTC. It yields the protein CASSPRFGGAGGYTF. Using reference TRBV5-1 and TRBJ1-2 for the parts outside the CDR3, the full variable domain is KAGVTQTPRYLIKTRGQQVTLSCSPISGHRSVSWYQQTPGQGLQFLFEYFSETQRNKGNFPGRFSGRQFSNSRSEMNVSTLELGDSALYLCASSPRFGGAGGYTFGSGTRLTVV.